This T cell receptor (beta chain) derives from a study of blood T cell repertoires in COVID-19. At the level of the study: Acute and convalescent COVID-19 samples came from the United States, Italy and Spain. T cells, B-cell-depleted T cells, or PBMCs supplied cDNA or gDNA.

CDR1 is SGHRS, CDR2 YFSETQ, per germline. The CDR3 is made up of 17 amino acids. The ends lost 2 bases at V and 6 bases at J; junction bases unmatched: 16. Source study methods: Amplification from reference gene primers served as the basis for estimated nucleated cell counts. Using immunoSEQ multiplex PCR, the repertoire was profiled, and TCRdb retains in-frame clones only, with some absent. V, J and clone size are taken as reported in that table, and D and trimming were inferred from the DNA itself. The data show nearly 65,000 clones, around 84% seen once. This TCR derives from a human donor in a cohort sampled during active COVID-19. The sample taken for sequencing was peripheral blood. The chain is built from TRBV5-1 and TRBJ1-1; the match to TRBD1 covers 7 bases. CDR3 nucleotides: TGCGCCAGCAGCTTAACATATCCGGGACAGTCGAGCGCTGAAGCTTTCTTT. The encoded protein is CASSLTYPGQSSAEAFF.